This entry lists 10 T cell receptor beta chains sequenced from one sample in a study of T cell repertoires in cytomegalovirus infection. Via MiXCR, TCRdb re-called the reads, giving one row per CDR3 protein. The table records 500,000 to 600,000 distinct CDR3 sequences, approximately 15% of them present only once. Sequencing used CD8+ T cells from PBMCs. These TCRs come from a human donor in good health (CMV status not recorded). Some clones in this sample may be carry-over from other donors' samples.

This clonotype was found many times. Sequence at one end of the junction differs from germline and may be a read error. As DNA, the CDR3 is TGTGCCAGCAGCTTACGGAGTAATGAACAACTGTTTTTT. Its protein product is CASSLRSNEQLFF. V is TRBV7-8 and J is TRBJ1-4, with unresolved D. This CDR3 region has 13 residues. CDR1 SGHVS and CDR2 FQNEAQ come from the germline V gene.

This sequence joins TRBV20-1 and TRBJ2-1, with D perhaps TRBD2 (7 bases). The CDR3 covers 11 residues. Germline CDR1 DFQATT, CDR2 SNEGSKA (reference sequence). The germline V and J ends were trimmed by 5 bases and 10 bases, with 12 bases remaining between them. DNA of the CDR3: TGCAGTGCTCGGGGGGCCCGGGAGCAGTTCTTC. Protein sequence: CSARGAREQFF.

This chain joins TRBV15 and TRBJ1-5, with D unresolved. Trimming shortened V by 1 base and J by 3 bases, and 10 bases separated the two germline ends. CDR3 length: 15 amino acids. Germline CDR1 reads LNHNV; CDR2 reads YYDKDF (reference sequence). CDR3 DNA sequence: TGTGCCACCAGCAGAGTTCGGGCCATCAATCAGCCCCAGCATTTT. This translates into CATSRVRAINQPQHF.

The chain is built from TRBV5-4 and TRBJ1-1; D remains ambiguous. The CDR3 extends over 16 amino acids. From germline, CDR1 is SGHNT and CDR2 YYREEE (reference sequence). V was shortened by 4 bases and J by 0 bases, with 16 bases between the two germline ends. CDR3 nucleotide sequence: TGTGCCAGCAGCCCACCTTACGGGAACCTGAACACTGAAGCTTTCTTT. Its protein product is CASSPPYGNLNTEAFF.

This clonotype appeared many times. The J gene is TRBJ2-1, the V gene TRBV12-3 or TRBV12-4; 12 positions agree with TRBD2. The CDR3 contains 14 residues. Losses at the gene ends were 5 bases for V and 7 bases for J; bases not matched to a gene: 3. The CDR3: CASSRLAGDNEQFF. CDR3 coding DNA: TGTGCCAGCAGTAGACTAGCGGGAGATAATGAGCAGTTCTTC.

The CDR3 bases are TGTGCCAGCAGCGTAAGTACCCGGGGGACAGGGGCCGACAATGAGCAGTTCTTC. Residues: CASSVSTRGTGADNEQFF. The gene calls are TRBV9 and TRBJ2-1; 10 bases line up with TRBD1. The CDR3 runs to 18 residues. Germline loops: CDR1 SGDLS, CDR2 YYNGEE. With 1 base clipped from V and 5 bases from J, the junction kept 12 bases outside the gene matches.

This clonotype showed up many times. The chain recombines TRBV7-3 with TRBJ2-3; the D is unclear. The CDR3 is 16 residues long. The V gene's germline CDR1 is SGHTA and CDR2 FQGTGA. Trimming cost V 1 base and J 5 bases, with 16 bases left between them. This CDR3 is CASSLSGGIGKDTQYF. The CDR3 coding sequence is TGTGCCAGCAGCTTAAGCGGTGGGATTGGAAAAGATACGCAGTATTTT.

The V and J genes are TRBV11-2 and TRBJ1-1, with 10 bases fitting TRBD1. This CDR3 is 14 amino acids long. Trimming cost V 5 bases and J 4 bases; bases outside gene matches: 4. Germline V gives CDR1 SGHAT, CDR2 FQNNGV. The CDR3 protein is CASSDGTGATEAFF. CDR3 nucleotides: TGTGCCAGCAGCGACGGGACAGGGGCCACTGAAGCTTTCTTT.

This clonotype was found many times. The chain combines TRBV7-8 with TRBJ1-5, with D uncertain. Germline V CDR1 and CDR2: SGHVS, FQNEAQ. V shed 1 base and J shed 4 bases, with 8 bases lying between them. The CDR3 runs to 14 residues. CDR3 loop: CASSLVGLNQPQHF. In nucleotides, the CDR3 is TGTGCCAGCAGCTTAGTCGGGCTAAATCAGCCCCAGCATTTT.

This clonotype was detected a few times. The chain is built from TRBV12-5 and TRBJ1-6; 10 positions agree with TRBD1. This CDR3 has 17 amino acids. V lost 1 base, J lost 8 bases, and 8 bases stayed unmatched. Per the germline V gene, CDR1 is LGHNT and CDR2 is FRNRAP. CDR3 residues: CASGLGTGGRGYSPLHF. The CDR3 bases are TGTGCTAGTGGTTTGGGGACAGGGGGTAGGGGATATTCACCCCTCCACTTT.